This TCR beta chain was obtained from a study of T cells in Graves' hyperthyroidism and ophthalmopathy. Study-wide background: Peripheral blood draws took place at initial diagnosis, ahead of any treatment.

When ophthalmopathy did not progress within 18 months, Graves' hyperthyroidism was considered stable. PBMCs came from around 10 ml fresh peripheral blood. This clonotype has more than one count but fewer than ten. The V gene lost 4 bases and the J gene lost 3 bases, with 16 bases spanning the gap. In germline, CDR1 is SGHTA, CDR2 FQGNSA. This CDR3 spans 15 amino acids. RNA transcripts provided the source from which TCR beta CDR3 regions were amplified. The HTBI primer set drove a first-round RT-PCR of the TCR CDR3. TCRdb re-analysed the multiplex PCR reads in MiXCR, keeping a single row per CDR3 protein. The sample has 800,000 or so distinct CDR3 sequences, 38% seen once.

What was sequenced was blood. The receptor's source is a man in his late teens or twenties with Graves' hyperthyroidism. J is TRBJ2-7 and V is TRBV7-2; D not resolved. CDR3 protein: CASSSPLGVYYEQYF. In DNA, the CDR3 is TGTGCCAGCAGCTCACCTCTTGGCGTATACTACGAGCAGTACTTC.